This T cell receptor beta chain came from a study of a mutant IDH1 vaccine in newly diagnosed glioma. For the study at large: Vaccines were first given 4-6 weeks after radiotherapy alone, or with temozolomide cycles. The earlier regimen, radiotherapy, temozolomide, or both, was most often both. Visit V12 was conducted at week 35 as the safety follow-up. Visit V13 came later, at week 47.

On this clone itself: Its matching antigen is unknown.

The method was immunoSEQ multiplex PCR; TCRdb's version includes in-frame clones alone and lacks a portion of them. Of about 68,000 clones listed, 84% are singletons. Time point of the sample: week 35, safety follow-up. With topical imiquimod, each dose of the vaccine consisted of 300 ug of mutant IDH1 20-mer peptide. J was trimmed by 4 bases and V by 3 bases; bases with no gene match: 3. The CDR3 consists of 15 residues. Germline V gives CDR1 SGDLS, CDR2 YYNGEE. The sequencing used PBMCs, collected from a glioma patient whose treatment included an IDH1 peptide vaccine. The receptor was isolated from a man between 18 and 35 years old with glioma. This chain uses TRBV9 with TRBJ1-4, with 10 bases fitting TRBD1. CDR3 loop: CASSGGQGDNEKLFF. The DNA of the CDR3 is TGTGCCAGCAGCGGTGGACAGGGGGATAATGAAAAACTGTTTTTT.